The text below deals with one T cell receptor (beta chain). Its antigen remains unidentified. This sample stems from a study of T cell responses to AZD1222 COVID-19 vaccine. Findings of the study overall: Repertoires were obtained only post-peak T cell response.

Generated by immunoSEQ multiplex PCR, the TCRdb table keeps only in-frame clones and is missing some. The sample consists of around 190,000 clones, approximately 91% of them appearing once. The V and J ends lost 1 base and 4 bases respectively, with 11 bases between them. The CDR3 extends over 15 amino acids. Germline CDR1 SGHVS, CDR2 FNYEAQ. The rearrangement links TRBV7-6 to TRBJ1-5; D is undetermined. The receptor was derived from an adult who received the AZD1222 COVID-19 vaccine. The sample consisted of peripheral blood, taken 28 days after the second AZD1222 dose. In DNA form, the CDR3 reads TGTGCCAGCAGCTTAGAGGTCGGCTTTAATCAGCCCCAGCATTTT. Translation: CASSLEVGFNQPQHF.